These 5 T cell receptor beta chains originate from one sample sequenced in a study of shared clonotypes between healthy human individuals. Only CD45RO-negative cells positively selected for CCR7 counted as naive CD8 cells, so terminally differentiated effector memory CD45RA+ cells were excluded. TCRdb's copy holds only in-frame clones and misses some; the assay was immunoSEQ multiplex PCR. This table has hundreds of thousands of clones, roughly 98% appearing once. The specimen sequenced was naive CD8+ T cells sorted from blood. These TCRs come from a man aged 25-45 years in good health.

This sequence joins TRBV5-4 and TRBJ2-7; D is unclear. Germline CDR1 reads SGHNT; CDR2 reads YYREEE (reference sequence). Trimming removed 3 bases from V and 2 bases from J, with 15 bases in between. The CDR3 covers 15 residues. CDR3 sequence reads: CASSSRVGLAYEQYF. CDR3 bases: TGTGCCAGCAGCTCGCGTGTAGGGCTCGCCTACGAGCAGTACTTC.

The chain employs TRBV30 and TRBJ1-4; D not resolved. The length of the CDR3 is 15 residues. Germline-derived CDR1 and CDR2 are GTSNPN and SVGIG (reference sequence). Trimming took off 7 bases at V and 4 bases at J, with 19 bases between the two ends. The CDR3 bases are TGTGCCTCCATGGCTGGCAGGATTAGTAATGAAAAACTGTTTTTT. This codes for CASMAGRISNEKLFF.

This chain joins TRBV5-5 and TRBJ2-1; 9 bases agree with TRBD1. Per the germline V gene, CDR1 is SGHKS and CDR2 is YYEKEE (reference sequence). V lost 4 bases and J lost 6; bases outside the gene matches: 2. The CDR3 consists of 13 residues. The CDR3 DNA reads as TGTGCCAGCAGCCAGGACAGGGGCAATGAGCAGTTCTTC. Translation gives CASSQDRGNEQFF.

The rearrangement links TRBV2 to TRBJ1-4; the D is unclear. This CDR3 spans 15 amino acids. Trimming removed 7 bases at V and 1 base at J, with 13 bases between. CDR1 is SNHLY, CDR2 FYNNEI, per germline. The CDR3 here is CASTPRPLTNEKLFF. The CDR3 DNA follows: TGTGCCAGCACTCCTCGCCCCCTAACTAATGAAAAACTGTTTTTT.

This chain's CDR3 is CASSLVRGLDTQYF. CDR3 coding DNA: TGTGCCAGCAGCTTGGTACGGGGGCTAGATACGCAGTATTTT. The genes are TRBV7-9 and TRBJ2-3; D possibly uses TRBD1 or TRBD2 (6 bases each). The V and J ends lost 3 bases and 5 bases respectively, with 12 bases between them. The CDR3 has 14 residues. The germline V gene has CDR1 SEHNR and CDR2 FQNEAQ (reference sequence).